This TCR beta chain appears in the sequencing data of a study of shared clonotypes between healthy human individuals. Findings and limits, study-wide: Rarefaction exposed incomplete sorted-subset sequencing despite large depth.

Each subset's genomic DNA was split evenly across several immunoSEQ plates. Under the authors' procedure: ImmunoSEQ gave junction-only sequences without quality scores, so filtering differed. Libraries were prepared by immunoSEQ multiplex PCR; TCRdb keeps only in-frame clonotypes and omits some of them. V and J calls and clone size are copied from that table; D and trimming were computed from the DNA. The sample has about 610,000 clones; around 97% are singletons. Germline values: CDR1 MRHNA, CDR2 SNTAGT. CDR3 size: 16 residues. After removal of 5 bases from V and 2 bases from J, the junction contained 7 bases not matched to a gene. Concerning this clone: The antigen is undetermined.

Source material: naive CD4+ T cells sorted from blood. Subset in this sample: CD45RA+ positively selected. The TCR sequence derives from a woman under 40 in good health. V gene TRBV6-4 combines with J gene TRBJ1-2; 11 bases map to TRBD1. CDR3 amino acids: CASSRTGGFGNYGYTF. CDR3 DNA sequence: TGTGCCAGCAGTAGGACAGGGGGCTTCGGGAACTATGGCTACACCTTC.